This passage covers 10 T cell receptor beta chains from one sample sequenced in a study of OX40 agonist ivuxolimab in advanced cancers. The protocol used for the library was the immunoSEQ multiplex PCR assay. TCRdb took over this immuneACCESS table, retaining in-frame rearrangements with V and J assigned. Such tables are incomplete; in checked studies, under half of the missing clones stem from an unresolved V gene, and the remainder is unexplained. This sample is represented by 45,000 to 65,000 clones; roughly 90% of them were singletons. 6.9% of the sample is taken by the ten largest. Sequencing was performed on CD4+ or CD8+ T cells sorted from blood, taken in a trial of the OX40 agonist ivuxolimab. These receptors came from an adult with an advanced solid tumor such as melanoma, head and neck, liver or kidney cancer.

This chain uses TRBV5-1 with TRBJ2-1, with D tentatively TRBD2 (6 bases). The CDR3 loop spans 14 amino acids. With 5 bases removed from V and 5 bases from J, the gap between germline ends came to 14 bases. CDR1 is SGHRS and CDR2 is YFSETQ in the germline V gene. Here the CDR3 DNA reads TGCGCCAGCAGTCGGGAGCGGGCCAACAATGAGCAGTTCTTC. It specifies CASSRERANNEQFF.

The CDR3: CASSSSGAQGNEQFF. CDR3 coding DNA: TGTGCCAGCAGTTCTAGCGGGGCCCAGGGGAATGAGCAGTTCTTC. V usage is TRBV7-3 and J usage is TRBJ2-1; TRBD2 aligns across 9 bases. This CDR3 has 15 residues. V was clipped by 6 bases and J by 7 bases; unmatched bases: 10. The germline CDR1 and CDR2 sequences are SGHTA and FQGTGA.

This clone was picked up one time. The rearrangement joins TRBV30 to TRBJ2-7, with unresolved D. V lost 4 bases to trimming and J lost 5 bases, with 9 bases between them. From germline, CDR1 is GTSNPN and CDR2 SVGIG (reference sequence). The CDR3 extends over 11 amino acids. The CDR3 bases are TGTGCCTGGACAGTCGCCCACGAGCAGTACTTC. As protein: CAWTVAHEQYF. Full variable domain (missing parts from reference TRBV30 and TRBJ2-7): SQTIHQWPATLVQPVGSPLSLECTVEGTSNPNLYWYRQAAGRGLQLLFYSVGIGQISSEVPQNLSASRPQDRQFILSSKKLLLSDSGFYLCAWTVAHEQYFGPGTRLTVT.

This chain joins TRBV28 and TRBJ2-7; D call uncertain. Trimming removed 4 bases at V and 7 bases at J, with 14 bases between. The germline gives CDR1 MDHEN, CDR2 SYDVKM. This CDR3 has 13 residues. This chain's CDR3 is CASSYDTLREQYF. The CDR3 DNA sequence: TGTGCCAGCAGTTACGACACCCTTCGGGAGCAGTACTTC.

Written as DNA, the CDR3 is TGTGCCAGCAGCCTATGGGGGGGTTCCTACAATGAGCAGTTCTTC. Protein sequence: CASSLWGGSYNEQFF. V usage is TRBV14 and J usage is TRBJ2-1, with 7 bases aligning to TRBD2. Per germline, CDR1 SGHDN and CDR2 FVKESK. V lost 4 bases and J lost 1; bases outside the gene matches: 4. The CDR3 loop spans 15 amino acids.

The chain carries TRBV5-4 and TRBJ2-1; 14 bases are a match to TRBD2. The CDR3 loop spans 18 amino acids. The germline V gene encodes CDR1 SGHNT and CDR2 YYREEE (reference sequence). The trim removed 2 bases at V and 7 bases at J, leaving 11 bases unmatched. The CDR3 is CASSLPGLAGVTGNEQFF. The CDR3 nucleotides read TGTGCCAGCAGCTTACCGGGACTAGCGGGAGTGACCGGGAATGAGCAGTTCTTC.

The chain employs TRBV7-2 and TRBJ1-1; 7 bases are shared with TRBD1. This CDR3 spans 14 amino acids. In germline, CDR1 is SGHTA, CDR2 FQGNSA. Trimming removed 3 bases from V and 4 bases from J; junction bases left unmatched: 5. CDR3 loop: CASSLGQPGTEAFF. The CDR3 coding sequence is TGTGCCAGCAGCTTGGGACAGCCGGGCACTGAAGCTTTCTTT.

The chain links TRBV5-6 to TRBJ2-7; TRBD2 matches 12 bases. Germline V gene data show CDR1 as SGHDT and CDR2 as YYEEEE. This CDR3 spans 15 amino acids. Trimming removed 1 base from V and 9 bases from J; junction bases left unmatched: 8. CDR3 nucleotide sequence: TGTGCCAGCAGCTTGTCTGGACTAGCGGGAAAAAGGCAGTACTTC. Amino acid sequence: CASSLSGLAGKRQYF.

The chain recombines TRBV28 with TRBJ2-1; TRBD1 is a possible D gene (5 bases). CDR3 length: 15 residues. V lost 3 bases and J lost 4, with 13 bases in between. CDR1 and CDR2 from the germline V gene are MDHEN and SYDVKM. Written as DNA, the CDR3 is TGTGCCAGCAGTTTGACAGACGGAATATACAATGAGCAGTTCTTC. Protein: CASSLTDGIYNEQFF.

CDR3 sequence reads: CASSLYRPGNTEAFF. The CDR3 bases are TGTGCCAGCAGTTTATACAGGCCCGGGAACACTGAAGCTTTCTTT. The chain combines TRBV27 with TRBJ1-1; tentatively, D is TRBD1 (5 bases). Germline CDR1 is MNHEY and CDR2 is SMNVEV (reference sequence). This CDR3 has 15 amino acids. With 1 base removed from V and 1 base from J, the gap between germline ends came to 10 bases.